This T cell receptor beta chain was sequenced during a study of blood T cell repertoires in COVID-19. Across the whole study: Nucleic acid was either cDNA or gDNA, and it came from T cells, B-cell-depleted T cells, or PBMCs.

The CDR3 runs to 15 residues. The trim removed 5 bases at V and 1 base at J, leaving 3 bases unmatched. Per the germline V gene, CDR1 is MNHEY and CDR2 is SMNVEV (reference sequence). TCRdb's table, derived via immunoSEQ multiplex PCR, lists solely in-frame clones and lacks some. The data show about 180,000 clones, about four fifths seen once. This receptor was identified in a human donor in a cohort sampled during active COVID-19. The sequenced sample consisted of peripheral blood. The chain is built from TRBV27 and TRBJ2-3; 10 positions match TRBD2. CDR3: CASSNLAGGTDTQYF. The CDR3 coding sequence is TGTGCCAGCAGTAACCTAGCGGGGGGCACAGATACGCAGTATTTT.